This T cell receptor beta chain was sequenced during a study of blood T cell repertoires in COVID-19. Across the whole study: Both acute and convalescent COVID-19 samples were obtained from the United States, Italy and Spain. In each case, the material was cDNA or gDNA derived from T cells, B-cell-depleted T cells, or PBMCs.

Germline loops: CDR1 KGHSH, CDR2 LQKENI. The CDR3 loop spans 14 amino acids. V lost 3 bases, J lost 3 bases, and 11 bases lay in between. How the authors handled the data: Nucleated cell counts were estimated from reference gene primer amplification. The repertoire was sequenced with immunoSEQ multiplex PCR; TCRdb's copy has only in-frame clones and lacks some. V and J calls and clone size follow that table, whereas D and trimming were derived from the DNA. The sample holds roughly 100,000 clones, about three quarters seen once. The chain carries TRBV18 and TRBJ2-5; D may be TRBD2 (7 bases). This receptor was obtained from a woman in her 70s with acute or convalescent COVID-19. The sequencing input was peripheral blood. This CDR3 reads CASSPPGGKETQYF. The CDR3 region has the DNA TGTGCCAGCTCACCCCCGGGGGGCAAAGAGACCCAGTACTTC.